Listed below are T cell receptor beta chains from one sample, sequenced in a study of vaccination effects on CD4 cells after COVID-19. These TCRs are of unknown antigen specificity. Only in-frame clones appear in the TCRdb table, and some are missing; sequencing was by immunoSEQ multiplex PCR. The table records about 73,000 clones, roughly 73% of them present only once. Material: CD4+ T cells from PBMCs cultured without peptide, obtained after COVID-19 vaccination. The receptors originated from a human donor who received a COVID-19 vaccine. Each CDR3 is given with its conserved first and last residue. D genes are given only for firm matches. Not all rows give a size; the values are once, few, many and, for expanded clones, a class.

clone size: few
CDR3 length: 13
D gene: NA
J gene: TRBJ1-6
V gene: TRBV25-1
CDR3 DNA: TGTGCCAGCAGTGCCTCCTATAATTCACCCCTCCACTTT
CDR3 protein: CASSASYNSPLHF

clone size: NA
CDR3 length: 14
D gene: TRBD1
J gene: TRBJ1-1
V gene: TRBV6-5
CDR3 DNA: TGTGCCAGCAGATCCGGGACAGAGAACACTGAAGCTTTCTTT
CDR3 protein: CASRSGTENTEAFF

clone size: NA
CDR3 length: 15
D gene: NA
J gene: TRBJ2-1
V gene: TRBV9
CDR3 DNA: TGTGCCAGCAGCGTTCGGGCCAACTCCTACAATGAGCAGTTCTTC
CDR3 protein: CASSVRANSYNEQFF

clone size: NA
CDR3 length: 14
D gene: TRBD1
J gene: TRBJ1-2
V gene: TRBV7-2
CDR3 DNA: TGTGCCAGCAGCTATGGACAGGGGGCCCGTGGCTACACCTTC
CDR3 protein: CASSYGQGARGYTF

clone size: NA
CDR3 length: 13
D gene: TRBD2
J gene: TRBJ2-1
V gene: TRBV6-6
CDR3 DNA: TGTGCCAGCAGCGCGACTAGCGGGGATGAGCAGTTCTTC
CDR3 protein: CASSATSGDEQFF

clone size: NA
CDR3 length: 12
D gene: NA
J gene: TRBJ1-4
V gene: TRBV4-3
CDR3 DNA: TGCGCCAGCAGCCAAGGTTTGGAAAAACTGTTTTTT
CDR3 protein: CASSQGLEKLFF

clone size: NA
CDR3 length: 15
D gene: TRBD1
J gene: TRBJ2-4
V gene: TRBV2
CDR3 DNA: TGTGCCAGCGGAGACTACAGGGGAAACAAAAACATTCAGTACTTC
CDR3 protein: CASGDYRGNKNIQYF

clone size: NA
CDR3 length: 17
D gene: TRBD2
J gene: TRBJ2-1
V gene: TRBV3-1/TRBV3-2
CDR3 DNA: TGTGCCAGCAGCCGAGCTGGACTAGCGGACTCCTACAATGAGCAGTTCTTC
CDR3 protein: CASSRAGLADSYNEQFF

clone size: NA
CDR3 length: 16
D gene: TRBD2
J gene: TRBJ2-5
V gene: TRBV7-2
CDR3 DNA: TGTGCCAGCAGCTTAGCCGCTAGCGGGGGGGCAGAGACCCAGTACTTC
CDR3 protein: CASSLAASGGAETQYF

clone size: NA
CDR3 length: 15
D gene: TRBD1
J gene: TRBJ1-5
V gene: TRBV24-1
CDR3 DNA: TGTGCCACCAGTGAGGGGACAGGGATCAATCAGCCCCAGCATTTT
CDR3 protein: CATSEGTGINQPQHF

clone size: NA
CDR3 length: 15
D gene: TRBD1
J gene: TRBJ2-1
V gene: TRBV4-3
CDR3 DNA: TGCGCCAGCAGCCAAGTTGGGACAGGGTTCAATGAGCAGTTCTTC
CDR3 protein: CASSQVGTGFNEQFF

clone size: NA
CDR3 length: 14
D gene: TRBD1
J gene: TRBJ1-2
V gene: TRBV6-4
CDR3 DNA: TGTGCCAGCACTACGACAGGGGGGAGGTATGGCTACACCTTC
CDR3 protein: CASTTTGGRYGYTF

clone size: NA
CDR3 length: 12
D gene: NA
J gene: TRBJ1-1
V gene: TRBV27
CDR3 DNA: TGTGCCAGCCAGGCACCGAACACTGAAGCTTTCTTT
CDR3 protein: CASQAPNTEAFF

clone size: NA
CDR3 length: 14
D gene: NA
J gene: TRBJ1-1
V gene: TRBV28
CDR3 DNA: TGTGCCAGCAGTATAGGGGGGGCGAACACTGAAGCTTTCTTT
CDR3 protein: CASSIGGANTEAFF

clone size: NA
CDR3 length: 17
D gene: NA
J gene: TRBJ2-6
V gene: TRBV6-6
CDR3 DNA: TGTGCCAGCAGTCTCCCGACAGGCTACTCTGGGGCCAACGTCCTGACTTTC
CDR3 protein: CASSLPTGYSGANVLTF

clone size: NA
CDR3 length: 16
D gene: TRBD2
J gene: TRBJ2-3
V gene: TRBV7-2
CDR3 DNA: TGTGCCAGCAGCTTAGTGTCCGGGGGGTTGACAGATACGCAGTATTTT
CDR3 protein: CASSLVSGGLTDTQYF

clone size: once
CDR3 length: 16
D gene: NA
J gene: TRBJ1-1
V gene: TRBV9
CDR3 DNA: TGTGCCAGCAGCGTAGCACCCTCAGCATTGAACACTGAAGCTTTCTTT
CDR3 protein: CASSVAPSALNTEAFF

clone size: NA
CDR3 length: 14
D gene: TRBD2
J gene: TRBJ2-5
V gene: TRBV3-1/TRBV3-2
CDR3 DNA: TGTGCCACCCTCCCCAAAGGGGAGGGAGAGACCCAGTACTTC
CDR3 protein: CATLPKGEGETQYF

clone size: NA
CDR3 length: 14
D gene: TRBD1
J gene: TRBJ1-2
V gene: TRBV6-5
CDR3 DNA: TGTGCCAGCTGGAAACAGGGGGCGGTCAATGGCTACACCTTC
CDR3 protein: CASWKQGAVNGYTF

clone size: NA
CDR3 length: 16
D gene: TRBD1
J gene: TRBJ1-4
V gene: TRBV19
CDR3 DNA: TGTGCCAGTAGTACCCGAGGACAGGGGCGGAAAGAAAAACTGTTTTTT
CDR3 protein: CASSTRGQGRKEKLFF

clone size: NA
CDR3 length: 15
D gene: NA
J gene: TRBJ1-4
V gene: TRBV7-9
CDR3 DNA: TGTGCCAGCAGCAAAACGCGGGACAATAATGAAAAACTGTTTTTT
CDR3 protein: CASSKTRDNNEKLFF

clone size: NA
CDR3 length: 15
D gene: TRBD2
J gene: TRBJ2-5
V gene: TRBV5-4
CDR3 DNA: TGTGCCAGCAGCGCGGCGGGAGCCAGGGCAGAGACCCAGTACTTC
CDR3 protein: CASSAAGARAETQYF

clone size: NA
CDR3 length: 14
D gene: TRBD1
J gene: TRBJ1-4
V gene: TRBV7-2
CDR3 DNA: TGTGCCAGCAGCCTACAGGGGGCGTATGAAAAACTGTTTTTT
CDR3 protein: CASSLQGAYEKLFF

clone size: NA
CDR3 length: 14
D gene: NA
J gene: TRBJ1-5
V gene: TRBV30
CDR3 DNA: TGTGCCTGGAAGAAAGGGGGGAGCAATCAGCCCCAGCATTTT
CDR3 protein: CAWKKGGSNQPQHF

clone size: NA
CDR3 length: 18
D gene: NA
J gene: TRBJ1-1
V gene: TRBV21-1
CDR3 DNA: TGTGCCAGCAGCAAATCGGTAGTAGAGAAGACAATGAACACTGAAGCTTTCTTT
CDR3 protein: CASSKSVVEKTMNTEAFF

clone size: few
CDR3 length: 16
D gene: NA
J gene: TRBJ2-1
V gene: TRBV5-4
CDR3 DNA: TGTGCCAGCAGCTTGGGAGTCACCAGGAATTACAATGAGCAGTTCTTC
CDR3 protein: CASSLGVTRNYNEQFF

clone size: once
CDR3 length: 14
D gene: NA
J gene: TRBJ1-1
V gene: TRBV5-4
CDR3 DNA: TGTGCCAGCAGCTTGGACCGCATGAACACTGAAGCTTTCTTT
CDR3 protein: CASSLDRMNTEAFF

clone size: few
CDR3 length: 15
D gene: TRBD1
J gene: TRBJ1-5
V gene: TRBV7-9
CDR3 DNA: TGTGCCAGCAGCTCCGGGACAGTTGTTAATCAGCCCCAGCATTTT
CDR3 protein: CASSSGTVVNQPQHF